These 4 T cell receptor beta chains originate from one sample sequenced in a study of esophageal squamous cell carcinoma under preoperative chemotherapy. Each CDR3 protein is one row after TCRdb ran MiXCR on the PCR reads. Among roughly 16,000 distinct CDR3 sequences, less than 60% were seen once, and the ten largest hold over 25%. Indicated time point: before preoperative PTX-NDP chemotherapy. The specimen was taken from a patient given preoperative chemotherapy. All receptors derive from a human donor with esophageal squamous cell carcinoma. The donor label of this sample is uncertain.

In its sample, this clonotype was seen many times. V is TRBV12-3 or TRBV12-4 and J is TRBJ2-1; D remains unclear. Trimming stripped 4 bases from V and 14 bases from J, with 9 bases between. The CDR3 loop spans 10 amino acids. The CDR3 is CASSSGLKFF. In nucleotides, the CDR3 is TGTGCCAGCAGTTCCGGGTTGAAGTTCTTC.

In its sample, this clonotype was seen once. This sequence joins TRBV7-2 and TRBJ2-4; D tentatively reads TRBD1 or TRBD2 (5 bases each). CDR3 length: 16 amino acids. V was trimmed by 6 bases and J by 12 bases, leaving 27 bases between them. Germline CDR1 SGHTA, CDR2 FQGNSA. This CDR3 reads CASSEPGLLAKDAQYF. In DNA form, the CDR3 reads TGTGCCAGCAGTGAACCGGGGCTGCTAGCCAAAGACGCTCAGTACTTC.

V and J are TRBV7-8 and TRBJ2-5; D is unresolved. The germline V and J ends were trimmed by 5 bases and 0 bases, with 7 bases remaining between them. The germline V gene has CDR1 SGHVS and CDR2 FQNEAQ. This CDR3 is built from 13 residues. The DNA for the CDR3 is TGTGCCAGCAGCCTCAGGCACCAAGAGACCCAGTACTTC. As protein: CASSLRHQETQYF. Drawing the rest from reference TRBV7-8 and TRBJ2-5, the complete variable domain is GAGVSQSPRYKVAKRGQDVALRCDPISGHVSLFWYQQALGQGPEFLTYFQNEAQLDKSGLPSDRFFAERPEGSVSTLKIQRTQQEDSAVYLCASSLRHQETQYFGPGTRLLVL.

The CDR3 DNA is TGTGCCAGCAGTTTACGACTATGGGGGCAGGGGGTAGGTGAGCAGTTCTTC. It is translated as CASSLRLWGQGVGEQFF. V usage is TRBV12-3 or TRBV12-4 and J usage is TRBJ2-1; TRBD1 aligns across 7 bases. The trim removed 2 bases at V and 9 bases at J, leaving 16 bases unmatched. There are 17 residues in the CDR3.